This T cell receptor beta chain was recorded in a study of shared clonotypes between healthy human individuals. Notes on this clone: The target antigen is unknown.

The table came from immunoSEQ multiplex PCR; TCRdb's copy has only in-frame clones and leaves some out. The sample has 90,000 to 120,000 clones, approximately 70% seen once; the top ten hold almost 25%. Germline V lookup: CDR1 MDHEN, CDR2 SYDVKM. Trimming removed 5 bases from V and 4 bases from J, with 6 bases in between. The CDR3 runs to 11 residues. CD8 memory was a combination that joined CD45RO+ cells with CCR7-negative CD45RA+ TemRA cells. Whole-study results and caveats: The study's rarefaction showed incomplete sorted-subset sequencing despite large depth. A reduction in generation probabilities was seen for non-shared clonotypes relative to those shared by all four donors. Between a few donors, naive CD4 clonotypes were shared at a level of about 5%.

The sequencing sample was made of memory CD8+ T cells sorted from blood. Documented subset: CD45RO+ cells pooled with CCR7-negative TemRA cells. This chain links TRBV28 with TRBJ2-7; D not certain. The TCR originated in a woman aged 30 to 39 in good health. For the CDR3, the DNA is TGTGCCAGCAGTGCCAGTTACGAGCAGTACTTC. As protein: CASSASYEQYF.